A selection of T cell receptor beta chains follows, all from one sample in a study of cytomegalovirus exposure and HLA in healthy donors. Method: immunoSEQ multiplex PCR; TCRdb's copy keeps in-frame clones and lacks some. Of 100,000 to 150,000 clones in the sample, approximately 79% were seen once. The sequenced sample consisted of PBMCs. The receptors were sampled from a middle-aged man in good health and CMV-seropositive. Each CDR3 is given without its conserved first and last residue. A D gene is named only where the DNA matches it firmly.

v_call	j_call	d_call	cdr3_aa
TRBV5-6	TRBJ2-7	TRBD2	ASSASGNYEQY
TRBV4-1	TRBJ2-3	TRBD1	ASSPGGLSDTQY
TRBV9	TRBJ2-1	-	ASSVRISYNEQF
TRBV9	TRBJ2-3	TRBD2	ASSVREGTDTQY
TRBV21-1	TRBJ2-7	-	ASSKPSGRCSYEQY
TRBV7-9	TRBJ1-1	TRBD1	ASSGGDRGNTEAF
TRBV9	TRBJ2-7	-	ASSVGGRGSNEQY
TRBV9	TRBJ1-2	TRBD1	ASSGTGVDYGYT
TRBV4-1	TRBJ2-3	TRBD2	ASSQGMAGGPRRTDTQY
TRBV27	TRBJ2-7	-	ASSLGALNSYEQY
TRBV18	TRBJ1-1	-	ASSPLRGEAF
TRBV18	TRBJ2-5	TRBD1	ASSPTPTGGMETQY
TRBV5-6	TRBJ1-4	TRBD1	ASSLWDRGHEKLF